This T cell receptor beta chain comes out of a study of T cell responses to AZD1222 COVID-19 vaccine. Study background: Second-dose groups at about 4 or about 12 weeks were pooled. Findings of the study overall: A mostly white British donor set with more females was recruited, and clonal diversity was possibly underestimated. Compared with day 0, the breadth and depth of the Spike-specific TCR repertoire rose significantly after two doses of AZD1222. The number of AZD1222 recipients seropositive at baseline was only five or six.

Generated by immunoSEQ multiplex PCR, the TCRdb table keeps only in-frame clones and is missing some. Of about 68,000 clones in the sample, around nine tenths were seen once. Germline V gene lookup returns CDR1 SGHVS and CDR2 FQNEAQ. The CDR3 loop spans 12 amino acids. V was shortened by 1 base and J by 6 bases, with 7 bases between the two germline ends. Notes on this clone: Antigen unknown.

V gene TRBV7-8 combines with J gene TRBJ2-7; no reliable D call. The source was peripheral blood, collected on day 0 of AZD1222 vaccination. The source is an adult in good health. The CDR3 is CASSLERSEQYF. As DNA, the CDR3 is TGTGCCAGCAGCTTAGAGCGATCCGAGCAGTACTTC. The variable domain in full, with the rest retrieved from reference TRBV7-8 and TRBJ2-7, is GAGVSQSPRYKVAKRGQDVALRCDPISGHVSLFWYQQALGQGPEFLTYFQNEAQLDKSGLPSDRFFAERPEGSVSTLKIQRTQQEDSAVYLCASSLERSEQYFGPGTRLTVT.